The T cell receptor beta chain described here comes from a study of CXCR3-negative and CXCR3-positive naive CD8 T cells. Study-level results: Cryopreserved PBMCs had partly decreased CXCR3 expression; fresh PBMCs were used in most assays. In CXCR3-positive naive cells, the TRB CDR3s were more hydrophobic than in CXCR3-negative naive cells.

Concerning this clonotype: Its antigen is as yet unknown.

cDNA libraries for TRB were generated by 5' RACE incorporating UMI labels. TCRdb reprocessed the 5' RACE reads, keeping one entry per CDR3 protein, no DNA. The listing contains approximately 90,000 distinct CDR3 sequences. Looked up from germline, CDR1 is SGHDT and CDR2 is YYEEEE. CDR3 size: 14 residues. Sequenced sample: naive CXCR3+ CD8+ T cells from blood. Noted subset: CD45RO-CCR7+CD27+CD95- naive CD8+ T cells expressing CXCR3 (TNR3+). This chain uses TRBV5-6 with TRBJ2-7; TCRdb returns TRBD1, unconfirmable since there is no DNA. The sequence came from a human donor in good health. Some clones in this sample may be carry-over from other donors' samples. CDR3 sequence reads: CASSLMQGGYEQYF.